These 17 T cell receptor beta chains came from one sample sequenced in a study of T cells after yellow fever vaccination. TCRdb re-derived calls from the 5' RACE reads in MiXCR, one entry per CDR3 protein. The sample shows some 340,000 distinct CDR3 sequences, 9.5% to 12% of them seen only once. This material consisted of CD4+ T cells sorted from PBMCs, taken 45 days after the yellow fever booster vaccination. Receptors originate from a man aged 18 to 29 who received the YFV17D yellow fever vaccine.

The chain employs TRBV4-2 and TRBJ2-3; weak D call: TRBD1 (5 bases). V was pared by 1 base and J by 4 bases, with 15 bases between. Germline CDR1 and CDR2: LGHNA and YNFKEQ. The CDR3 spans 16 residues. The CDR3 bases are TGTGCCAGCAGCCAAGTGCAAGCGAAAGGGGCAGATACGCAGTATTTT. This codes for CASSQVQAKGADTQYF.

The CDR3 loop is CASSSMTGGPSGEQFF. Written as DNA, the CDR3 is TGTGCCAGCAGTTCCATGACTGGAGGGCCGTCGGGGGAGCAGTTCTTC. The chain joins TRBV28 to TRBJ2-1; maybe TRBD2 (6 bases). Germline values: CDR1 MDHEN, CDR2 SYDVKM. Trimming cost V 4 bases and J 10 bases, with 23 bases left between them. The CDR3 is 16 residues long.

The sample holds a few counts of this clonotype. The V call is TRBV6-4, the J call TRBJ2-1; 10 bases agree with TRBD2. This CDR3 comprises 15 residues. Germline trimming cut 0 bases from V and 4 bases from J; bases unmatched to any gene: 0. Germline loops: CDR1 MRHNA, CDR2 SNTAGT. This CDR3 reads CASSDSAGGYNEQFF. CDR3 DNA: TGTGCCAGCAGTGACTCAGCGGGGGGGTACAATGAGCAGTTCTTC.

This clonotype was seen only a few times. The chain has TRBV7-9 and TRBJ2-1; 9 bases align to TRBD2. The CDR3 extends over 16 amino acids. J gave up 5 bases and V 2 bases, and 7 bases lay outside the gene matches. CDR1 SEHNR and CDR2 FQNEAQ come from the germline V gene (reference sequence). The CDR3 is CASSLSLAGTNNEQFF. In DNA, the CDR3 is TGTGCCAGCAGCTTATCGCTAGCGGGGACAAACAATGAGCAGTTCTTC.

This clonotype turned up a few times. V usage is TRBV5-1 and J usage is TRBJ2-3; TRBD2 matches 7 bases. This CDR3 has 14 amino acids. CDR1 SGHRS and CDR2 YFSETQ come from the germline V gene. The V and J ends lost 6 bases and 3 bases, in that order; junction bases with no gene match: 7. CDR3 protein: CASKNGGITDTQYF. CDR3 coding DNA: TGCGCCAGCAAGAACGGGGGGATAACAGATACGCAGTATTTT.

This clonotype was counted at least ten times. The chain joins TRBV18 to TRBJ2-3; 9 bases are shared with TRBD1. This CDR3 is built from 16 residues. Germline V gene sequence: CDR1 KGHSH, CDR2 LQKENI. V lost 4 bases and J lost 1; bases outside the gene matches: 6. The DNA for the CDR3 is TGTGCCAGCTCACGGGACCGGGACAGGGGCACAGATACGCAGTATTTT. Translated: CASSRDRDRGTDTQYF. The full variable domain, with the rest looked up from reference TRBV18 and TRBJ2-3, is NAGVMQNPRHLVRRRGQEARLRCSPMKGHSHVYWYRQLPEEGLKFMVYLQKENIIDESGMPKERFSAEFPKEGPSILRIQQVVRGDSAAYFCASSRDRDRGTDTQYFGPGTRLTVL.

This clonotype was detected many times. The chain links TRBV11-2 to TRBJ2-5; perhaps TRBD1 as D (6 bases). Germline V gene lookup returns CDR1 SGHAT and CDR2 FQNNGV. The CDR3 is 13 amino acids. V lost 4 bases, J lost 6 bases, and 12 bases lay in between. The CDR3 DNA follows: TGTGCCAGCAGCTACCAACAGGGACAGACCCAGTACTTC. This sequence encodes CASSYQQGQTQYF.

The chain combines TRBV6-5 with TRBJ1-3; D call uncertain. This CDR3 region has 13 residues. Trimming took off 9 bases at V and 4 bases at J, with 13 bases between the two ends. CDR1 is MNHEY and CDR2 is SVGAGI in the germline V gene. CDR3 sequence (DNA): TGTGCCAGTCGGACCCTTCTGGGAAACACCATATATTTT. Translation gives CASRTLLGNTIYF.

This clonotype was picked up a small number of times. The CDR3 spells CATSDSRQGVAQPQHF. Here the CDR3 DNA reads TGTGCCACCAGTGATTCCCGGCAGGGGGTCGCTCAGCCCCAGCATTTT. The V call is TRBV24-1, the J call TRBJ1-5; 7 bases match TRBD1. V shed 2 bases, J shed 6 bases, and the junction held 9 bases outside the gene matches. The CDR3 totals 16 residues. CDR1 is KGHDR and CDR2 is SFDVKD in the germline V gene.

This clonotype was detected only a few times. V usage is TRBV20-1 and J usage is TRBJ2-5; 8 bases line up with TRBD2. From germline, CDR1 is DFQATT and CDR2 SNEGSKA (reference sequence). The length of the CDR3 is 15 residues. The V and J ends lost 4 bases and 2 bases, in that order; junction bases with no gene match: 9. CDR3 in DNA: TGCAGTGCTACCGGACTAGCCCTAGGGCAAGAGACCCAGTACTTC. This translates into CSATGLALGQETQYF.

This chain uses TRBV6-1 with TRBJ2-5; 8 positions match TRBD2. V was pared by 6 bases and J by 3 bases, with 9 bases of the junction left unmatched. This CDR3 contains 15 residues. CDR1 is MNHNS, CDR2 SASEGT, per germline. The CDR3 bases are TGTGCCAGCAGGAGGCCGGCGGGACTAGAAGAGACCCAGTACTTC. This gives the protein CASRRPAGLEETQYF.

Here the CDR3 DNA reads TGTGCCAGCAGCCAAGGACGAGGGCAGTATTTT. It yields the protein CASSQGRGQYF. The gene calls are TRBV14 and TRBJ2-3, with unresolved D. V lost 1 base and J 11 bases, leaving 7 bases between the germline ends. Germline V gene data show CDR1 as SGHDN and CDR2 as FVKESK. The CDR3 has 11 residues.

The chain's CDR3 is CATGGRSGQPQHF. CDR3 sequence (DNA): TGTGCCACCGGGGGGAGGTCGGGTCAGCCCCAGCATTTT. The chain has TRBV6-5 and TRBJ1-5; D might be TRBD1 (5 bases). The CDR3 consists of 13 residues. Trimming stripped 10 bases from V and 6 bases from J, with 16 bases between. The germline CDR1 and CDR2 sequences are MNHEY and SVGAGI.

This clonotype was observed a handful of times. This chain connects TRBV6-2 or TRBV6-3 to TRBJ2-7, with 12 bases aligning to TRBD1. Germline V gene lookup returns CDR1 MNHEY and CDR2 SVGEGT. This CDR3 has 14 amino acids. The trim removed 4 bases at V and 7 bases at J, leaving 5 bases unmatched. In DNA, the CDR3 is TGTGCCAGCAGTTTCCGGGACAGGGGGCGGGAGCAGTACGTC. Encoded protein: CASSFRDRGREQYV.

This clonotype was counted between two and nine times. The chain recombines TRBV20-1 with TRBJ1-1; possible D gene TRBD1, 6 bases. The CDR3 runs to 16 residues. Per the germline V gene, CDR1 is DFQATT and CDR2 is SNEGSKA (reference sequence). Trimming shortened V by 0 bases and J by 4 bases, and 18 bases separated the two germline ends. CDR3 sequence (DNA): TGCAGTGCTAGAGATCGGGGCAGGGGAGGGAGCACTGAAGCTTTCTTT. Translated: CSARDRGRGGSTEAFF.

In its sample, this clonotype was seen many times. The chain links TRBV5-4 to TRBJ2-1; 10 bases agree with TRBD2. The CDR3 sequence is 14 residues long. Germline CDR1 reads SGHNT; CDR2 reads YYREEE (reference sequence). Trimming removed 4 bases from V and 6 bases from J; junction bases left unmatched: 4. CDR3 coding DNA: TGTGCCAGCAGCGTACCTAGCGGGGGCAATGAGCAGTTCTTC. Amino acid sequence: CASSVPSGGNEQFF.

This clonotype was seen a few times. The rearrangement uses TRBV20-1 and TRBJ2-3; D not resolved. Per germline, CDR1 DFQATT and CDR2 SNEGSKA (reference sequence). This CDR3 has 14 amino acids. Deletions cut 3 bases from V and 4 bases from J, with 14 bases between. The CDR3 spells CSARWSASADTQYF. The CDR3 nucleotides read TGCAGTGCTAGGTGGTCGGCTTCGGCAGATACGCAGTATTTT.